A single sample gave rise to the 13 T cell receptor beta chains below, sequenced in a study of CD8 T cells in Susac syndrome. Reverse transcription of roughly 0.5 to 1 ug RNA was performed with random hexamers. TCRdb fed the immunoSEQ multiplex PCR reads into MiXCR, producing one record per CDR3 protein. Of some 110,000 distinct CDR3 sequences in the sample, approximately 93% are singletons; the top ten hold about 0.096%. Material: CD4+ T cells from PBMCs. The receptors were gathered from a human donor with multiple sclerosis.

As regards this clonotype: At one end, the junction sequence differs from germline, possibly due to a read error. This chain joins TRBV5-4 and TRBJ2-7; no definite D call. Germline V gives CDR1 SGHNT, CDR2 YYREEE (reference sequence). The CDR3 contains 13 residues. The CDR3, as DNA: TGTGCCAGCAGCCCCGGTGGAAGGGCAGCCGACAACTTC. It translates to CASSPGGRAADNF.

The gene calls are TRBV30 and TRBJ1-5; 7 positions agree with TRBD1. Trimming took 3 bases from V and 6 from J; bases not matched to a gene: 8. The CDR3 consists of 14 residues. CDR1 is GTSNPN and CDR2 is SVGIG in the germline V gene (reference sequence). The CDR3 DNA reads TGTGCCTGGAGAACAGGGGAAGAGGGTCAGCCCCAGCATTTT. It yields the protein CAWRTGEEGQPQHF.

This chain joins TRBV5-1 and TRBJ2-1, with TRBD2 as a possible D gene (5 bases). V shed 3 bases and J shed 0 bases, with 13 bases lying between them. Germline V gives CDR1 SGHRS, CDR2 YFSETQ. The CDR3 extends over 16 amino acids. The CDR3 loop is CASSSFVTNSYNEQFF. The CDR3 coding sequence is TGCGCCAGCAGCTCGTTTGTGACTAACTCCTACAATGAGCAGTTCTTC.

The genes are TRBV4-1 and TRBJ1-2; D may be TRBD1 (6 bases). V lost 4 bases and J lost 2, with 14 bases in between. Germline CDR1 MGHRA, CDR2 YSYEKL. The CDR3 runs 15 residues. CDR3 sequence: CASSRPGHGNYGYTF. DNA of the CDR3: TGCGCCAGCAGCCGACCGGGACACGGAAACTATGGCTACACCTTC.

V and J are TRBV30 and TRBJ1-2; tentatively, D is TRBD1 (6 bases). The CDR3 consists of 16 residues. Looked up from germline, CDR1 is GTSNPN and CDR2 is SVGIG (reference sequence). Trimming stripped 3 bases from V and 4 bases from J, with 21 bases between. CDR3 sequence reads: CAWSSLSGGRGYGYTF. The DNA for the CDR3 is TGTGCCTGGAGCTCTCTTTCCGGGGGGCGCGGCTATGGCTACACCTTC.

V gene TRBV18 combines with J gene TRBJ1-4, with 9 bases matching TRBD1. The CDR3 consists of 17 residues. V gave up 3 bases and J gave up 0 bases; unmatched junction bases: 5. CDR1 and CDR2 (germline): KGHSH, LQKENI. The CDR3 sequence: CASSPGTGSSTNEKLFF. Here the CDR3 DNA reads TGTGCCAGCTCACCCGGGACAGGGTCTTCAACTAATGAAAAACTGTTTTTT.

V usage is TRBV9 and J usage is TRBJ2-1; D might be TRBD1 (5 bases). The CDR3 spans 15 residues. Germline loops: CDR1 SGDLS, CDR2 YYNGEE. Trimming stripped 0 bases from V and 2 bases from J, with 9 bases between. CDR3 in DNA: TGTGCCAGCAGCGTAGGCGGCAGGGCCTACAATGAGCAGTTCTTC. It translates to CASSVGGRAYNEQFF.

The genes are TRBV28 and TRBJ2-4; D call uncertain. The V gene's germline CDR1 is MDHEN and CDR2 SYDVKM. Trimming cost V 7 bases and J 3 bases, with 10 bases left between them. This CDR3 region has 13 residues. CDR3 sequence reads: CASTLAGKNIQYF. The CDR3 region has the DNA TGTGCCAGCACCTTAGCCGGCAAAAACATTCAGTACTTC. Full variable domain (missing parts from reference TRBV28 and TRBJ2-4): DVKVTQSSRYLVKRTGEKVFLECVQDMDHENMFWYRQDPGLGLRLIYFSYDVKMKEKGDIPEGYSVSREKKERFSLILESASTNQTSMYLCASTLAGKNIQYFGAGTRLSVL.

CDR3 residues: CASRPGTGAHQPQHF. Written as DNA, the CDR3 is TGTGCCAGCAGGCCCGGGACAGGGGCGCATCAGCCCCAGCATTTT. The chain couples TRBV2 to TRBJ1-5, with TRBD1 matching 10 bases. Per germline, CDR1 SNHLY and CDR2 FYNNEI. CDR3 length: 15 amino acids. V dropped 6 bases and J dropped 5; count of bases not matched to a gene: 7.

The chain is built from TRBV5-4 and TRBJ1-3, with D possibly matching TRBD1 (5 bases). Germline V lookup: CDR1 SGHNT, CDR2 YYREEE (reference sequence). The CDR3 runs to 15 residues. V was pared by 2 bases and J by 0 bases, with 9 bases between. The CDR3 DNA follows: TGTGCCAGCAGCTTACAAGGGGCCTCTGGAAACACCATATATTTT. It is translated as CASSLQGASGNTIYF.

V is TRBV9 and J is TRBJ1-2; D gene ambiguous. The V gene lost 2 bases and the J gene lost 2 bases, with 7 bases spanning the gap. This CDR3 is built from 13 residues. Germline loops: CDR1 SGDLS, CDR2 YYNGEE. This CDR3 is CASSVIGNYGYTF. The CDR3 DNA follows: TGTGCCAGCAGCGTCATAGGGAACTATGGCTACACCTTC. Using reference TRBV9 and TRBJ1-2 for the parts outside the CDR3, the full variable domain is DSGVTQTPKHLITATGQRVTLRCSPRSGDLSVYWYQQSLDQGLQFLIQYYNGEERAKGNILERFSAQQFPDLHSELNLSSLELGDSALYFCASSVIGNYGYTFGSGTRLTVV.

The chain recombines TRBV11-3 with TRBJ2-5; 7 bases are shared with TRBD1. This CDR3 spans 15 amino acids. V dropped 6 bases and J dropped 2; count of bases not matched to a gene: 9. Germline assignment: CDR1 SGHNT and CDR2 YENEEA. The CDR3 DNA reads as TGTGCCAGCAGTTACGGATTGGGACAGCAAGAGACCCAGTACTTC. This translates into CASSYGLGQQETQYF.

This chain joins TRBV9 and TRBJ2-1; TRBD2 is a possible D gene (5 bases). Germline V gene data show CDR1 as SGDLS and CDR2 as YYNGEE. The CDR3 loop spans 12 amino acids. Trimming took 4 bases from V and 7 from J, leaving 9 bases between them. The CDR3 region is CASSREKNEQFF. The CDR3 bases are TGTGCCAGCAGCCGGGAAAAAAATGAGCAGTTCTTC.